This T cell receptor (beta chain) originates from a study of shared clonotypes between healthy human individuals. Study outcomes and limitations: In contrast to clonotypes shared by all four donors, non-shared clonotypes had lower generation probabilities. Among donors, clonotype sharing was expected to be affected by sequencing depth.

Trimming cost V 8 bases and J 0 bases, with 13 bases left between them. Germline CDR1 and CDR2: ENHRY and SYGVKD. CDR3 size: 14 residues. Clones were read by immunoSEQ multiplex PCR, and TCRdb kept only the in-frame ones, dropping some. The sample has over a million clones; about four fifths are singletons. This clone was observed a handful of times. Its antigen is not identified. This sequence originates from a man aged 18-30 years in good health. Some clones in this sample may be carry-over from other donors' samples. Sequencing was carried out using memory CD4+ T cells from PBMCs. Subset: CD45RA-negative fraction. The rearrangement links TRBV10-3 to TRBJ1-1; D ambiguous. In DNA, the CDR3 is TGTGCCATCTTGAGCCCGGACTTGAACACTGAAGCTTTCTTT. Amino acid sequence: CAILSPDLNTEAFF.